This T cell receptor (beta chain) was retrieved from a study of T cell responses to AZD1222 COVID-19 vaccine. Study-level results: Just a handful of AZD1222 recipients were seropositive at baseline. Receipt of two AZD1222 doses was followed by a rise in Spike-specific TCR breadth and depth.

TCRdb keeps only in-frame clones here, not all; method: immunoSEQ multiplex PCR. This sample has around 190,000 clones, with over 80% found just once. Germline V CDR1 and CDR2: MNHEY, SVGAGI. Trimming cost V 7 bases and J 2 bases, with 11 bases left between them. This CDR3 has 13 amino acids. On this clone: Its antigen is currently unknown.

The V and J genes are TRBV6-5 and TRBJ1-2, with D possibly being TRBD1 (6 bases). Sequencing used peripheral blood, obtained on day 0 of AZD1222 vaccination. The sequence came from an adult in good health. CDR3 in amino acids: CASMGGANYGYTF. Written as DNA, the CDR3 is TGTGCCAGCATGGGGGGGGCGAACTATGGCTACACCTTC.